A selection of T cell receptor beta chains follows, all from one sample in a study of T cell changes during pregnancy in multiple sclerosis. TCRdb's table, derived via immunoSEQ multiplex PCR, lists solely in-frame clones and lacks some. The repertoire has around 53,000 clones, roughly 90% of them found once; the top ten carry 0.64%. The starting material was CD4+ T cells from peripheral blood mononuclear cells, obtained after pregnancy. The origin of the receptors is a female donor with multiple sclerosis, enrolled in a pregnancy study. Each CDR3 is given with its conserved first and last residue. Fields, in order: D gene, J gene, clone size, V gene, CDR3 DNA, CDR3 protein. A D gene is named only where the DNA matches it firmly. Not every row has a clone size; where given, it reads once, few, many or a size class.

>-|TRBJ2-1|-|TRBV6-5
TGTGCCAGCAGTTTGACCGGGGGAACCTACAATGAGCAGTTCTTC
CASSLTGGTYNEQFF
>-|TRBJ1-3|-|TRBV6-5
TGTGCCAGCAGTTGGCGGGGCGCCGGAAACACCATATATTTT
CASSWRGAGNTIYF
>TRBD2|TRBJ2-1|-|TRBV19
TGTGCCAGTAGGGAGACGGGGGGAGGCATTCGGCAGTTCTTC
CASRETGGGIRQFF
>TRBD2|TRBJ2-3|-|TRBV27
TGTGCCAGCATTTCTAGCGGGGGGTCAGATACGCAGTATTTT
CASISSGGSDTQYF
>-|TRBJ2-5|once|TRBV7-2
TGTGCCAGCAGCTTAGGTCCAAACCAAGAGACCCAGTACTTC
CASSLGPNQETQYF
>-|TRBJ2-3|-|TRBV29-1
TGCAGCGTAAACAGGGTCTACGATACGCAGTATTTT
CSVNRVYDTQYF
>-|TRBJ1-2|-|TRBV6-5
TGTGCCAGCAGTTACGCAGACAGAAACTATGGCTACACCTTC
CASSYADRNYGYTF
>TRBD1|TRBJ2-7|once|TRBV18
TGTGCCAGCTCACCAGGGACAGGGTCCTACGAGCAGTACTTC
CASSPGTGSYEQYF
>-|TRBJ1-1|-|TRBV7-9
TGTGCCAGCAGCTTAGCGGAGGGAGCTGAAGCTTTCTTT
CASSLAEGAEAFF
>-|TRBJ2-4|-|TRBV10-3
TGTGCCATCAGTGAGGCGGGACGGACAAAAAACATTCAGTACTTC
CAISEAGRTKNIQYF
>-|TRBJ1-5|-|TRBV7-9
TGTGCCAGCAGCCACTCCGATGGCAATCAGCCCCAGCATTTT
CASSHSDGNQPQHF
>TRBD2|TRBJ2-1|once|TRBV6-6
TGTGCCAGCAGTCCTCTCCTTCACGGGGGGGACAATGAGCAGTTCTTC
CASSPLLHGGDNEQFF
>TRBD1|TRBJ2-3|once|TRBV7-3
TGTGCCAGCAGCTCGGGACAGAGCACAGATACGCAGTATTTT
CASSSGQSTDTQYF
>-|TRBJ2-7|-|TRBV6-5
TGTGCCAGCAGATTTCTCGCCGGGACTCCCCACGAGCAGTACTTC
CASRFLAGTPHEQYF
>-|TRBJ2-5|-|TRBV7-9
TGTGCCAGCAGCCCGAGGGCGGGGCGAGAGACCCAGTACTTC
CASSPRAGRETQYF
>-|TRBJ1-2|-|TRBV29-1
TGCAGCGTTCAAGGCTACACCTTC
CSVQGYTF
>TRBD2|TRBJ2-1|-|TRBV5-4
TGTGCCAGCAGCTTGGCGGGGGGACTAGGTGAGCAGTTCTTC
CASSLAGGLGEQFF
>TRBD1|TRBJ1-2|-|TRBV6-4
TGTGCCAGCAGTGCCCTCCCCTCTTGGACAGGAAGCTATGGCTACACCTTC
CASSALPSWTGSYGYTF
>TRBD2|TRBJ2-7|-|TRBV7-3
TGTGCCAGCAGCTCAAGAAGACTAGCTCCCGAGCAGTACTTC
CASSSRRLAPEQYF
>TRBD1|TRBJ2-7|-|TRBV5-4
TGTGCCAGCAGCTTCCGGGACAGGGCCCACGAGCAGTACTTC
CASSFRDRAHEQYF
>TRBD2|TRBJ2-1|-|TRBV2
TGTGCCTCCCTTAGCGGGAAGAAGGATGAGCAGTTCTTC
CASLSGKKDEQFF
>-|TRBJ1-2|-|TRBV29-1
TGCAGCGTTGAGCAGAACTATGGCTACACCTTC
CSVEQNYGYTF
>TRBD1|TRBJ1-1|-|TRBV5-6
TGTGCCAGCAGCTCGGGGGGTGGGACAGGGTTCCCTGAAGCTTTCTTT
CASSSGGGTGFPEAFF
>-|TRBJ1-3|-|TRBV19
TGTGCCAGTAGTACCCTACGAGGAAACACCATATATTTT
CASSTLRGNTIYF
>-|TRBJ1-4|-|TRBV15
TGTGCCACCAGCAGAGAAGGGAGGTGGGCTAATGAAAAACTGTTTTTT
CATSREGRWANEKLFF
>-|TRBJ2-5|-|TRBV7-2
TGTGCCAGCAGCTTAGGAGGTAAAGAGACCCAGTACTTC
CASSLGGKETQYF
>TRBD1|TRBJ1-2|-|TRBV7-2
TGTGCCAGCAGCTCGCTGACAGGGGGAGCTCGTGGCTACACCTTC
CASSSLTGGARGYTF
>-|TRBJ2-1|-|TRBV11-1
TGTGCCAGCAGCTTAGGGAGGGCCCGTAATGAGCAGTTCTTC
CASSLGRARNEQFF